Following are 23 T cell receptor beta chains from one sample sequenced in a study of blood T cell repertoires in COVID-19. Profiled with immunoSEQ multiplex PCR; TCRdb holds only in-frame clones, not every one. Of 29,000 or so clones in the sample, about 89% were seen once. Sequences were obtained from peripheral blood. These receptors all come from a human donor in a cohort sampled during active COVID-19.

J is TRBJ1-2 and V is TRBV7-8; TRBD1 matches 10 bases. Germline V gene data show CDR1 as SGHVS and CDR2 as FQNEAQ. The CDR3 is 15 amino acids. V lost 5 bases to trimming and J lost 5 bases; unmatched junction nucleotides: 8. CDR3 residues: CASSARDRGLYGYTF. The DNA of the CDR3 is TGTGCCAGCAGCGCCCGGGACAGGGGATTGTATGGCTACACCTTC.

The chain links TRBV10-3 to TRBJ1-4, with a weak D call TRBD1 (5 bases). The CDR3 covers 18 residues. Germline-derived CDR1 and CDR2 are ENHRY and SYGVKD. Trimming shortened V by 10 bases and J by 0 bases, and 24 bases separated the two germline ends. For the CDR3, the DNA is TGTGCCACTAAGGACATCCTGGGGTCCGCTGCAACTAATGAAAAACTGTTTTTT. It encodes CATKDILGSAATNEKLFF.

The chain is built from TRBV5-4 and TRBJ2-3; D is ambiguous. The CDR3 sequence is 13 residues long. V shed 3 bases and J shed 5 bases, with 10 bases lying between them. Germline V CDR1 and CDR2: SGHNT, YYREEE (reference sequence). The CDR3 loop reads CASSSGSLDTQYF. Here the CDR3 DNA reads TGTGCCAGCAGCTCTGGCTCCTTAGATACGCAGTATTTT.

CDR3 in DNA: TGTGCCAGCAGCTTAGGAGGTGGCCCGTACCAAGAGACCCAGTACTTC. Amino acids: CASSLGGGPYQETQYF. This chain uses TRBV7-6 with TRBJ2-5, with no clear D. The CDR3 is made up of 16 amino acids. Trimming removed 1 base at V and 0 bases at J, with 12 bases between. Germline V gives CDR1 SGHVS, CDR2 FNYEAQ.

The J gene is TRBJ2-3, the V gene TRBV7-2, with no clear D. V dropped 2 bases and J dropped 3 bases, with 6 bases sitting between them. From germline, CDR1 is SGHTA and CDR2 FQGNSA. The CDR3 extends over 13 amino acids. This chain's CDR3 is CASSLFRTDTQYF. CDR3 sequence (DNA): TGTGCCAGCAGCTTATTTAGAACAGATACGCAGTATTTT.

This chain joins TRBV5-1 and TRBJ2-7; possibly TRBD1 for D (6 bases). Germline values: CDR1 SGHRS, CDR2 YFSETQ. V lost 0 bases and J lost 3, with 13 bases in between. The CDR3 covers 15 residues. This CDR3 reads CASSLDGTPLYEQYF. For the CDR3, the DNA is TGCGCCAGCAGCTTGGACGGGACACCCCTCTACGAGCAGTACTTC.

The V call is TRBV6-4, the J call TRBJ2-1, with 15 positions matching TRBD2. The CDR3 covers 13 residues. Germline V gene lookup returns CDR1 MRHNA and CDR2 SNTAGT. The V segment lost 6 bases and the J segment 12 bases; nucleotides outside the gene matches: 3. CDR3 DNA sequence: TGTGCCAGCAGAGGACTAGCGGGGGGGCCGCAGTTCTTC. It yields the protein CASRGLAGGPQFF.

V and J are TRBV20-1 and TRBJ1-5; a possible D gene is TRBD1 (5 bases). Trimming took off 3 bases at V and 4 bases at J, with 13 bases between the two ends. Germline-derived CDR1 and CDR2 are DFQATT and SNEGSKA (reference sequence). This CDR3 comprises 14 residues. The CDR3 loop is CSASKGAANQPQHF. CDR3 coding DNA: TGCAGTGCTAGTAAAGGGGCGGCGAATCAGCCCCAGCATTTT.

This sequence joins TRBV5-4 and TRBJ2-7; 7 positions agree with TRBD1. The CDR3 is made up of 12 amino acids. The V gene end was trimmed by 0 bases and the J gene end by 6 bases; junction bases not matched to a gene: 0. In germline, CDR1 is SGHNT, CDR2 YYREEE (reference sequence). The CDR3 DNA is TGTGCCAGCAGCTTGGCAGGGGGCGAGCAGTACTTC. Residues: CASSLAGGEQYF.

This sequence joins TRBV7-9 and TRBJ1-6; TRBD1 might be the D (5 bases). Trimming pared 6 bases from V and 3 bases from J, leaving 12 bases between. The germline gives CDR1 SEHNR, CDR2 FQNEAQ (reference sequence). The CDR3 totals 15 residues. This chain's CDR3 is CASSPRDFYNSPLHF. The CDR3 nucleotides read TGTGCCAGCAGTCCCCGGGACTTCTATAATTCACCCCTCCACTTT.

The V and J genes are TRBV29-1 and TRBJ1-1; tentatively, D is TRBD1 (5 bases). Germline V gene sequence: CDR1 SQVTM, CDR2 ANQGSEA. This CDR3 is 12 amino acids long. Trimming removed 5 bases from V and 0 bases from J, with 7 bases in between. The CDR3 loop is CSVRQMNTEAFF. CDR3 coding DNA: TGCAGCGTTAGACAGATGAACACTGAAGCTTTCTTT.

The chain couples TRBV7-9 to TRBJ2-2, with D possibly TRBD1 on 5 matching bases. Germline assignment: CDR1 SEHNR and CDR2 FQNEAQ (reference sequence). CDR3 length: 15 residues. V was shortened by 5 bases and J by 2 bases, with 12 bases between the two germline ends. The DNA of the CDR3 is TGTGCCAGCAGCCCGTGGGGCCGTAACACCGGGGAGCTGTTTTTT. It yields the protein CASSPWGRNTGELFF.

The V gene is TRBV7-2, the J gene TRBJ2-5; 8 positions agree with TRBD1. The trim removed 4 bases at V and 0 bases at J, leaving 7 bases unmatched. The CDR3 has 16 residues. The V gene's germline CDR1 is SGHTA and CDR2 FQGNSA. In DNA, the CDR3 is TGTGCCAGCAGCTCCAAGGGCAGGGGGCACCAAGAGACCCAGTACTTC. Residues: CASSSKGRGHQETQYF.

This sequence joins TRBV6-5 and TRBJ1-1, with D maybe TRBD1 (5 bases). Trimming stripped 5 bases from V and 0 bases from J, with 13 bases between. CDR1 is MNHEY, CDR2 SVGAGI, per germline. There are 15 residues in the CDR3. The CDR3 loop reads CASSQPRVLNTEAFF. The DNA for the CDR3 is TGTGCCAGCAGTCAACCCAGGGTACTGAACACTGAAGCTTTCTTT.

The CDR3 loop reads CASSLPGGTEAFF. The DNA of the CDR3 is TGTGCCAGCAGTCTTCCCGGAGGGACTGAAGCTTTCTTT. The rearrangement links TRBV6-5 to TRBJ1-1; D not certain. The CDR3 sequence is 13 residues long. Trimming took 5 bases from V and 5 from J, leaving 12 bases between them. Per germline, CDR1 MNHEY and CDR2 SVGAGI.

J is TRBJ2-2 and V is TRBV5-1; no clear D. The germline V and J ends were trimmed by 0 bases and 7 bases, with 4 bases remaining between them. The CDR3 covers 12 residues. The V gene's germline CDR1 is SGHRS and CDR2 YFSETQ. The CDR3 here is CASSLERGELFF. The CDR3, as DNA: TGCGCCAGCAGCTTGGAGCGCGGGGAGCTGTTTTTT.

The gene calls are TRBV6-5 and TRBJ2-7; TRBD2 aligns across 9 bases. V shed 10 bases and J 2 bases; nucleotides not matched to a gene: 9. Germline V gives CDR1 MNHEY, CDR2 SVGAGI. The CDR3 has 14 amino acids. CDR3 nucleotide sequence: TGTGCCACCAGAGTGGGCGGGGGGGCCTACGAGCAGTACTTC. It specifies CATRVGGGAYEQYF.

This chain uses TRBV28 with TRBJ2-7; no reliable D call. Per germline, CDR1 MDHEN and CDR2 SYDVKM. The CDR3 is made up of 11 amino acids. V was pared by 6 bases and J by 9 bases, with 12 bases between. Written as DNA, the CDR3 is TGTGCCAGCAGAAGTCACTTTTCGCAGTACTTC. Translating it yields CASRSHFSQYF.

This clone was counted between two and nine times. This sequence joins TRBV19 and TRBJ1-5; no definite D call. The CDR3 is 15 residues long. Between the trimmed V and J ends, which lost 7 bases and 15 bases, there was a span of 28 bases. In germline, CDR1 is LNHDA, CDR2 SQIVND (reference sequence). The CDR3 reads CASKLDESHPVVRHF. The CDR3 nucleotides are TGTGCCAGTAAGCTAGACGAATCGCACCCCGTCGTAAGGCATTTT.

The table lists this clone with a count of one. The rearrangement uses TRBV29-1 and TRBJ2-2; D is possibly TRBD1 (6 bases). The V end lost 7 bases, the J end lost 4 bases, and 16 bases lay between the germline ends. This CDR3 region has 14 residues. Per the germline V gene, CDR1 is SQVTM and CDR2 is ANQGSEA. The CDR3, as DNA: TGCAGCGCTACGCTCCAGGGGATCACCGGGGAGCTGTTTTTT. Translated, it gives CSATLQGITGELFF.

The V gene is TRBV5-1, the J gene TRBJ2-5, with 7 nucleotides matching TRBD1. The J segment lost 4 bases and the V segment lost 4 bases, leaving 4 bases of the junction unmatched. CDR1 is SGHRS and CDR2 is YFSETQ in the germline V gene. This CDR3 region has 13 residues. The chain's CDR3 is CASSPGTAETQYF. CDR3 bases: TGCGCCAGCAGCCCCGGGACAGCAGAGACCCAGTACTTC.

V gene TRBV9 combines with J gene TRBJ2-5, with a tentative D call TRBD2 (7 bases). V dropped 4 bases and J dropped 1 base, with 14 bases sitting between them. From germline, CDR1 is SGDLS and CDR2 YYNGEE. The CDR3 contains 15 residues. The CDR3 region has the DNA TGTGCCAGCAGCCCCCTCGGGGGGCGCCAAGAGACCCAGTACTTC. Translated, it gives CASSPLGGRQETQYF.

The chain recombines TRBV11-2 with TRBJ2-7, with 8 nucleotides matching TRBD2. CDR1 and CDR2 from the germline V gene are SGHAT and FQNNGV. This CDR3 is 16 amino acids long. Trimming at V came to 5 bases and at J to 0 bases, leaving 9 bases not matched to a gene. This CDR3 reads CASSANLAGLSYEQYF. The DNA for the CDR3 is TGTGCCAGCAGCGCGAACCTAGCGGGCCTCTCCTACGAGCAGTACTTC.